This TCR beta chain was obtained from a study of regulatory T cells in long-lasting Graves disease. Study observations and caveats: Persistent disease preferred TRBV28, TRBJ1-2 and TRBJ2-5.

V was trimmed by 3 bases and J by 2 bases, leaving 14 bases between them. The CDR3 runs 17 residues. The germline V gene encodes CDR1 LNHDA and CDR2 SQIVND (reference sequence). HTBI primers from iRepertoire and Arm-PCR of CDR3 regions yielded the TCR beta libraries. TCRdb redid the calling of the multiplex PCR reads with MiXCR, one entry per CDR3 protein. Of 350,000 to 450,000 distinct CDR3 sequences detected, approximately 22% appear once; the ten largest clones hold 14%. The sample's time point: persistent/refractory GD, antithyroid drugs over 5 years with positive TRAb. The authors made the TCR library using RNA they extracted from PBMCs. Patients were enrolled at an endocrinology department in Xi'an, China. Concerning this clonotype itself: Its antigen is as yet unknown.

The V call is TRBV19, the J call TRBJ2-6; perhaps TRBD1 as D (5 bases). The sample consisted of peripheral blood mononuclear cells (PBMCs), taken when the disease was refractory, from a patient treated with antithyroid drugs. The source of this sequence is a female donor with Graves disease. The CDR3 DNA sequence: TGTGCCAGTAGTATCGATTTGTGGGGCGCTGGGGCCAACGTCCTGACTTTC. Translated, it gives CASSIDLWGAGANVLTF. The full variable domain, in which reference TRBV19 and TRBJ2-6 provide the parts outside the CDR3, is DGGITQSPKYLFRKEGQNVTLSCEQNLNHDAMYWYRQDPGQGLRLIYYSQIVNDFQKGDIAEGYSVSREKKESFPLTVTSAQKNPTAFYLCASSIDLWGAGANVLTFGAGSRLTVL.